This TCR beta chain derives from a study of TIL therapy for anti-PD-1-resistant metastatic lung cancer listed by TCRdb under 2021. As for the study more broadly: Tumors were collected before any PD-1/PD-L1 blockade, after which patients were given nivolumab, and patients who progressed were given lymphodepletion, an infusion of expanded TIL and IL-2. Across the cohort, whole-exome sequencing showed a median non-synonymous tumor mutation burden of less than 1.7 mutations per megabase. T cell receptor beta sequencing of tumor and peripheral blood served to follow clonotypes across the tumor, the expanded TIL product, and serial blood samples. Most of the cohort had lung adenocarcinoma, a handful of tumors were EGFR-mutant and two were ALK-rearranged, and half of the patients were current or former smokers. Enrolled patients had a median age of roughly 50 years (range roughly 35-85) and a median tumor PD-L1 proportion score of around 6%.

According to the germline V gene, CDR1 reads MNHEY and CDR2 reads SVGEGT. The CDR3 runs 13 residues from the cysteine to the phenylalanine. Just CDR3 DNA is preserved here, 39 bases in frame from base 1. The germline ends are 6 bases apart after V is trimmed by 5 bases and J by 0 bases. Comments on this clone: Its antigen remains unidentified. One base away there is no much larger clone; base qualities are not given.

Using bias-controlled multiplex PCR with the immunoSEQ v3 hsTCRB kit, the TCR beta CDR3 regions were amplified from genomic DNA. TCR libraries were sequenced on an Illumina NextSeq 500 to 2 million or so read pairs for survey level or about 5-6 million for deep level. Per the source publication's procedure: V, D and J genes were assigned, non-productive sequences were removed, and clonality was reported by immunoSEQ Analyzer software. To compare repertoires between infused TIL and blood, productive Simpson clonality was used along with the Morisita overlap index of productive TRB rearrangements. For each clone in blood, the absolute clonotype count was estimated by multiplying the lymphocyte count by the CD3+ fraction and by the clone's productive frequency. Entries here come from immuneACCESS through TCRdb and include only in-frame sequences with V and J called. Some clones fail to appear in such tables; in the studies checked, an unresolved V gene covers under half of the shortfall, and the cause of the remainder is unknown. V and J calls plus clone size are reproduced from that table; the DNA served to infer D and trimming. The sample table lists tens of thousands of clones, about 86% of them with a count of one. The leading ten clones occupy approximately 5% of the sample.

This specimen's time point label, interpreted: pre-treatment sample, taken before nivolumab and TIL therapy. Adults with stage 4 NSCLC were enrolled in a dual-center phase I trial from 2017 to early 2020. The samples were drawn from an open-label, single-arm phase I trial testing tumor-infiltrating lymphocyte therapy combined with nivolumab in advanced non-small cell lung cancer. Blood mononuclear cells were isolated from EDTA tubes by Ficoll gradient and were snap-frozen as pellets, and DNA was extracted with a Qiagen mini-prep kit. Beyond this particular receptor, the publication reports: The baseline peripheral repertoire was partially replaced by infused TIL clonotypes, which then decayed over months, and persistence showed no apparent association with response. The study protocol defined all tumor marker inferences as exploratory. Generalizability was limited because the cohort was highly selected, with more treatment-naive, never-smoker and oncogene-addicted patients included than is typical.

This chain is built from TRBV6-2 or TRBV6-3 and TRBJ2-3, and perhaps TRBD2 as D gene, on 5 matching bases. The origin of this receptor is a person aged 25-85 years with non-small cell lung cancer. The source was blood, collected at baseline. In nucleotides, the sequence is TGTGCCAGCAGTAGGACTAGCACAGATACGCAGTATTTT. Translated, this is CASSRTSTDTQYF.